The clone carrying this T cell receptor (beta chain) was seen ten or more times. The antigen remains unidentified. The sample comes from a study of identical twins. Trimming removed 5 bases from V and 8 bases from J, with 16 bases in between. This CDR3 region has 14 residues. Each cDNA held unique molecular identifiers, and template switching gave it a universal primer site. From the 5' RACE reads, TCRdb called clonotypes with MiXCR, one entry per CDR3 protein. Among approximately 240,000 distinct CDR3 sequences listed, 11% to 15% were seen once. Study outcomes and limitations: The authors drew conclusions from cross-sectional statistical analysis rather than following the same donors.

The V and J genes are TRBV12-3 or TRBV12-4 and TRBJ1-5; D is ambiguous. Sequenced: memory (CD45RO+) T cells sorted from blood. The sequence derives from a woman between 18 and 29 years old in good health. CDR3 DNA sequence: TGTGCCAGCAGTACCGGAGAGGGAAAGAAGCCCCAGCATTTT. Translated, it gives CASSTGEGKKPQHF.